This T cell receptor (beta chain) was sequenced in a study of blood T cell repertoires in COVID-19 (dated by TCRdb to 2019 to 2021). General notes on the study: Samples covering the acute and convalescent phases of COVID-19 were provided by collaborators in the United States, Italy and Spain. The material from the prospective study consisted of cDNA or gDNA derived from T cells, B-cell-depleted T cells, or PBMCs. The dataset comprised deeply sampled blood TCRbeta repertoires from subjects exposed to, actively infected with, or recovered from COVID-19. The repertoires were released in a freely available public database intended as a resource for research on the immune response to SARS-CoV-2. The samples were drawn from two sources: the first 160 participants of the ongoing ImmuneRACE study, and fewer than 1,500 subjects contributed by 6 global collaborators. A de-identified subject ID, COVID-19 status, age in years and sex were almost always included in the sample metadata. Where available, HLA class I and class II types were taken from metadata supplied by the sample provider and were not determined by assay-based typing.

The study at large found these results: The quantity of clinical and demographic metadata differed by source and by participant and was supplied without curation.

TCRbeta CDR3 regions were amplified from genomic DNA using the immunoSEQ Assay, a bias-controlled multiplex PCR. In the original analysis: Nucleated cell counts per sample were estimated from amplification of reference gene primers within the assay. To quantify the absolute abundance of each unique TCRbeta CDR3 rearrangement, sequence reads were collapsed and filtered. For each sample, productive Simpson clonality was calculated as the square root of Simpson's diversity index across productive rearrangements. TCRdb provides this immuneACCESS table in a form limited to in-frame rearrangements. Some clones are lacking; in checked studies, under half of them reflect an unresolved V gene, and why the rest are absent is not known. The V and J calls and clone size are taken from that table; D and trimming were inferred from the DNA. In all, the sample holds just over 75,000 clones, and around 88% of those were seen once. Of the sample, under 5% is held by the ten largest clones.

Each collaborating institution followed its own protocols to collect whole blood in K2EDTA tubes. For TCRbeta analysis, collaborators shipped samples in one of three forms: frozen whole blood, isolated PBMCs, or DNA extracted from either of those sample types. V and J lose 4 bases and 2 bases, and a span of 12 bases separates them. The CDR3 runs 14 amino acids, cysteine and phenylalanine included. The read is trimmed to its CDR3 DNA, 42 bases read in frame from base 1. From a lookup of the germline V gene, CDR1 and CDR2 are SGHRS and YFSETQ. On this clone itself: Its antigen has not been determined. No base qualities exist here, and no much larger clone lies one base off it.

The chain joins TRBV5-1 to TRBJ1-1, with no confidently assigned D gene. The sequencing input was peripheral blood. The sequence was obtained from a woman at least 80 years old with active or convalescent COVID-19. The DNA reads TGCGCCAGCAGCCCCCTCGAGGCAAACACTGAAGCTTTCTTT. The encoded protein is CASSPLEANTEAFF.